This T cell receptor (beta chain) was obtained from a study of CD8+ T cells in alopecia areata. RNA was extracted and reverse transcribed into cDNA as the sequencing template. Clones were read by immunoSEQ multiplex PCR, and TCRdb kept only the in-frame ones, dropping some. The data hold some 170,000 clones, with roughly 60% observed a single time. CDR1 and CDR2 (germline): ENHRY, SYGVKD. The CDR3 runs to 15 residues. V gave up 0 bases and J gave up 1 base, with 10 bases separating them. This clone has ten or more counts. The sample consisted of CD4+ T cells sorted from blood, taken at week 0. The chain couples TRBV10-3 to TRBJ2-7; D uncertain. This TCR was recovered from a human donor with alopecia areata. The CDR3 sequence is CAISESTRLSYEQYF. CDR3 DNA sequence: TGTGCCATCAGTGAGTCTACCAGGCTGTCCTACGAGCAGTACTTC.